The clone carrying this T cell receptor (beta chain) was picked up a small number of times. Its specificity is unknown. It was via CD45RO/CCR7/CD25/CD127/CD95/CD27 that CD4+ naive, central memory, regulatory and stem cell-like memory cells were sorted. Germline lookup yields CDR1 SQVTM and CDR2 ANQGSEA. Trimming took 4 bases from V and 8 from J; bases not matched to a gene: 7. There are 14 residues in the CDR3. The whole isolated RNA underwent reverse transcription, so sequencing captured expressed TCRB transcripts. Regulatory, naive and central memory T cell samples averaged around 3.6 million reads. Clones were read by immunoSEQ multiplex PCR, and TCRdb kept only the in-frame ones, dropping some. The sample carries hundreds of thousands of clones, under 15% recorded once. This entry comes from a study of beta chain features in type 1 diabetes. Study results and limitations: High-TCR-expressing cells could be over-represented by cDNA sequencing. Shortening that was moderate but significant affected the TCRB CDR3s of Type 1 diabetes patients in all four CD4+ subsets. At VDJ recombination sites, type 1 diabetes patients had fewer insertions and more deleted nucleotides.

The clonotype was recovered from a man aged 18 to 35 with type 1 diabetes. The source material was naive CD4+ T cells from blood. The J gene is TRBJ1-6, the V gene TRBV29-1; the match to TRBD1 covers 8 bases. CDR3 protein: CSVGNGQGDSPLHF. The CDR3 coding sequence is TGCAGCGTTGGAAACGGACAGGGCGATTCACCCCTCCACTTT.